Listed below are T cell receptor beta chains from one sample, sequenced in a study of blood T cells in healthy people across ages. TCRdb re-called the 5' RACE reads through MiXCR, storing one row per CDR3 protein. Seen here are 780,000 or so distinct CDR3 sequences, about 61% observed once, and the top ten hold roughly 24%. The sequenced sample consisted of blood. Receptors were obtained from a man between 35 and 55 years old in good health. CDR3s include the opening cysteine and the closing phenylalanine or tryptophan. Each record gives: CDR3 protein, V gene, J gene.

CSAKERDRVFWTQYF	TRBV20-1	TRBJ2-5
CASSLIGGDQPQHF	TRBV12-3/TRBV12-4	TRBJ1-5
CASSLFRSVGLAGSYEQYF	TRBV5-1	TRBJ2-7
CSALGSVSGNTIYF	TRBV29-1	TRBJ1-3
CASGDGVTDTQYF	TRBV7-7	TRBJ2-3
CASSQVGTNSPLHF	TRBV4-3	TRBJ1-6
CSALPGQGSYEQYF	TRBV29-1	TRBJ2-7
CASSSGGGEKTQYF	TRBV7-2	TRBJ2-5
CSARPTGARMETQYF	TRBV20-1	TRBJ2-5
CASSEVAGEKGELFF	TRBV5-1	TRBJ2-2
CASSPGTARETQYF	TRBV7-9	NA
CASSLSPGQGQHEQYF	TRBV28	TRBJ2-5
CASSPDREASSYNSPLHF	TRBV12-3/TRBV12-4	TRBJ1-6
CASRITGGLTDTQYF	TRBV12-3/TRBV12-4	TRBJ2-3
CASSLSGGNEQFF	TRBV27	TRBJ2-1
CASSLEVSGRVEFF	TRBV7-2	TRBJ2-1
CASGTGTGMGETQYF	TRBV6-1	TRBJ2-5
CASSQEQGARGGGYTF	TRBV4-2	TRBJ1-2
CASSRPGDEQFF	TRBV7-9	TRBJ2-1
CASRTAGPGYGYTF	TRBV12-3/TRBV12-4	TRBJ1-2
CSVGTSGYNEQFF	TRBV29-1	TRBJ2-1
CSVDGGPEETQYF	TRBV29-1	TRBJ2-5
CASSPTGSSSGANVLTF	TRBV27	TRBJ2-6
CASSLERTGGNYEQYF	TRBV11-3	NA
CASSVGTNPYEQYF	TRBV9	TRBJ2-7
CASSLGLAGGLETQYF	TRBV7-2	TRBJ2-5
CATTWTGPYNEQYF	TRBV7-9	NA
CASSAQQVNTEAFF	TRBV9	TRBJ1-1
CASSTRPTPDTQYF	TRBV7-2	TRBJ2-3
CSVDGRGLDTEAFF	TRBV29-1	TRBJ1-1
CSATLQTDTQYF	TRBV20-1	TRBJ2-3
CASSQDTSPGWEQFF	TRBV4-3	TRBJ2-1